Presented here are 23 T cell receptor beta chains from one specimen sequenced in a study of cytomegalovirus exposure and HLA in healthy donors. Measured with immunoSEQ multiplex PCR; TCRdb has only the in-frame clones, and not every one. Seen here are about 360,000 clones, 80% to 90% observed once, and the top ten hold under 0.9%. The sequencing sample was made of PBMCs. Source of these receptors: a woman between 18 and 30 years old in good health and CMV-seronegative.

J is TRBJ2-2 and V is TRBV4-1; D unresolved. Trimming left V 0 bases short and J 0 bases short, with 11 bases between. The CDR3 length is 17 residues. CDR1 and CDR2 from the germline V gene are MGHRA and YSYEKL. As DNA, the CDR3 is TGCGCCAGCAGCCAAGAATCAGGAATTCCGAACACCGGGGAGCTGTTTTTT. Translated, it gives CASSQESGIPNTGELFF.

CDR3 residues: CASSSVPNRGTQYF. The CDR3 nucleotides are TGTGCCAGCAGCTCTGTACCGAACAGGGGTACGCAGTATTTT. V and J are TRBV11-2 and TRBJ2-3, with TRBD1 matching over 7 bases. V dropped 4 bases and J dropped 8; count of bases not matched to a gene: 9. The germline gives CDR1 SGHAT, CDR2 FQNNGV. CDR3 size: 14 residues.

The J gene is TRBJ2-1, the V gene TRBV5-1; D might be TRBD2 (6 bases). The germline V and J ends were trimmed by 4 bases and 4 bases, with 21 bases remaining between them. Per germline, CDR1 SGHRS and CDR2 YFSETQ. The CDR3 is made up of 17 amino acids. The CDR3 region is CASSPSPPAGRYNEQFF. The CDR3 DNA reads as TGCGCCAGCAGCCCGTCCCCCCCTGCGGGACGGTACAATGAGCAGTTCTTC.

In this sample, this clone turned up a few times. The chain is built from TRBV6-6 and TRBJ1-3; TRBD1 matches 9 bases. CDR3 length equals 15 residues. The V segment lost 6 bases and the J segment 1 base; nucleotides outside the gene matches: 4. Germline V gene data show CDR1 as MNHNY and CDR2 as SVGAGI (reference sequence). The CDR3 spells CASRTGQGSGNTIYF. In DNA form, the CDR3 reads TGTGCCAGCAGGACGGGACAGGGATCTGGAAACACCATATATTTT.

This chain joins TRBV28 and TRBJ1-6; D gene ambiguous. The CDR3 has 13 residues. Germline CDR1 and CDR2: MDHEN and SYDVKM. Between the trimmed V and J ends, which lost 10 bases and 6 bases, there was a span of 13 bases. CDR3 DNA sequence: TGTGCCACCGCGGCAGCCCTTAATTCACCCCTCCACTTT. It is translated as CATAAALNSPLHF.

This clone was observed once. The chain combines TRBV11-2 with TRBJ1-2; D is unclear. The CDR3 contains 12 residues. Germline CDR1 SGHAT, CDR2 FQNNGV. The V end was cut by 4 bases, the J end by 3 bases, with 6 bases between. CDR3 protein: CASSSSHYGYTF. CDR3 nucleotide sequence: TGTGCCAGCAGCTCCTCCCACTATGGCTACACCTTC. Together with reference TRBV11-2 and TRBJ1-2, the CDR3 gives the full variable domain: EAGVAQSPRYKIIEKRQSVAFWCNPISGHATLYWYQQILGQGPKLLIQFQNNGVVDDSQLPKDRFSAERLKGVDSTLKIQPAKLEDSAVYLCASSSSHYGYTFGSGTRLTVV.

This rearrangement joins TRBV2 to TRBJ2-1, with D perhaps matching TRBD1 (5 bases). Germline-derived CDR1 and CDR2 are SNHLY and FYNNEI. This CDR3 has 14 amino acids. The V end lost 7 bases, the J end lost 5 bases, and 15 bases lay between the germline ends. CDR3 amino acids: CASTGQAVNNEQFF. In DNA, the CDR3 is TGTGCCAGCACAGGGCAGGCCGTAAACAATGAGCAGTTCTTC.

V usage is TRBV6-4 and J usage is TRBJ2-3, with 9 bases matching TRBD2. The CDR3 sequence is 15 residues long. From germline, CDR1 is MRHNA and CDR2 SNTAGT. The J segment lost 2 bases and the V segment lost 3 bases, leaving 3 bases of the junction unmatched. CDR3 bases: TGTGCCAGCAGTGATGGCGGGGGGGTCACAGATACGCAGTATTTT. As protein: CASSDGGGVTDTQYF.

The rearrangement joins TRBV9 to TRBJ2-7, with 8 bases identical to TRBD1. The CDR3 consists of 15 residues. After removal of 0 bases from V and 2 bases from J, the junction contained 4 bases not matched to a gene. Germline-derived CDR1 and CDR2 are SGDLS and YYNGEE. CDR3 sequence (DNA): TGTGCCAGCAGCGTAGGAGGGGGACAGGCCTACGAGCAGTACTTC. Translation gives CASSVGGGQAYEQYF.

The chain couples TRBV9 to TRBJ2-1; 7 bases fit TRBD2. V gave up 0 bases and J gave up 4 bases; unmatched junction bases: 1. Per germline, CDR1 SGDLS and CDR2 YYNGEE. The CDR3 length is 14 residues. The CDR3: CASSVAAGYNEQFF. The CDR3 nucleotides read TGTGCCAGCAGCGTAGCAGCGGGGTACAATGAGCAGTTCTTC.

V usage is TRBV28 and J usage is TRBJ2-5, with a tentative D call TRBD2 (7 bases). V was shortened by 8 bases and J by 5 bases, with 21 bases between the two germline ends. CDR1 is MDHEN, CDR2 SYDVKM, per germline. The CDR3 runs 15 residues. In DNA, the CDR3 is TGTGCCAGCCAATCCTTTCGGGGGGCGGAGGAGACCCAGTACTTC. It encodes CASQSFRGAEETQYF.

The chain carries TRBV11-2 and TRBJ2-5, with a tentative D call TRBD1 (5 bases). CDR3 length: 18 residues. V shed 4 bases and J shed 2 bases, with 23 bases lying between them. Germline-derived CDR1 and CDR2 are SGHAT and FQNNGV. The CDR3 region is CASSSTTRGYLGQETQYF. In DNA, the CDR3 is TGTGCCAGCAGCTCCACCACAAGGGGCTATTTGGGTCAAGAGACCCAGTACTTC.

The genes are TRBV4-1 and TRBJ2-7; D perhaps matches TRBD1 (6 bases). Trimming shortened V by 1 base and J by 0 bases, and 19 bases separated the two germline ends. The CDR3 extends over 18 amino acids. CDR1 MGHRA and CDR2 YSYEKL come from the germline V gene. The CDR3 loop is CASSQAPSWGPLSYEQYF. The CDR3 DNA follows: TGCGCCAGCAGCCAAGCCCCAAGTTGGGGGCCCCTCTCCTACGAGCAGTACTTC.

V and J are TRBV19 and TRBJ2-3, with 7 bases that match TRBD2. V shed 4 bases, J shed 1 base, and the junction held 5 bases outside the gene matches. This CDR3 comprises 15 residues. Germline assignment: CDR1 LNHDA and CDR2 SQIVND (reference sequence). CDR3 nucleotide sequence: TGTGCCAGTAGTACTCTAGCGGAGCGCACAGATACGCAGTATTTT. The encoded protein is CASSTLAERTDTQYF.

This chain links TRBV7-8 with TRBJ2-1; D gene uncertain. CDR3 length equals 12 residues. The germline V gene encodes CDR1 SGHVS and CDR2 FQNEAQ. Trimming took 6 bases from V and 7 from J, leaving 10 bases between them. The CDR3 spells CASRWAQNEQFF. In DNA form, the CDR3 reads TGTGCCAGCAGATGGGCTCAAAATGAGCAGTTCTTC.

CDR3 DNA: TGTGCCAGCAGTGAGCCCGGGCTAGGGGGTAATGAGCAGTTCTTC. It specifies CASSEPGLGGNEQFF. The chain links TRBV28 to TRBJ2-1, with D possibly matching TRBD1 (6 bases). CDR3 size: 15 residues. Germline V CDR1 and CDR2: MDHEN, SYDVKM. The V end lost 5 bases, the J end lost 7 bases, and 18 bases lay between the germline ends. The variable domain in full, with the rest retrieved from reference TRBV28 and TRBJ2-1, is DVKVTQSSRYLVKRTGEKVFLECVQDMDHENMFWYRQDPGLGLRLIYFSYDVKMKEKGDIPEGYSVSREKKERFSLILESASTNQTSMYLCASSEPGLGGNEQFFGPGTRLTVL.

The chain links TRBV30 to TRBJ2-3, with 7 bases fitting TRBD2. J was trimmed by 2 bases and V by 3 bases; bases with no gene match: 2. This CDR3 contains 13 residues. The germline V gene encodes CDR1 GTSNPN and CDR2 SVGIG (reference sequence). The CDR3 protein is CAWSGTNTDTQYF. The CDR3 nucleotides are TGTGCCTGGAGCGGGACTAACACAGATACGCAGTATTTT.

The chain carries TRBV6-6 and TRBJ1-1; D perhaps matches TRBD1 (6 bases). The germline V and J ends were trimmed by 10 bases and 6 bases, with 18 bases remaining between them. Per germline, CDR1 MNHNY and CDR2 SVGAGI (reference sequence). CDR3 length equals 13 residues. CDR3 sequence: CATSRGALAEAFF. Written as DNA, the CDR3 is TGTGCCACCTCACGGGGGGCCTTGGCTGAAGCTTTCTTT.

The gene calls are TRBV2 and TRBJ2-5; TRBD1 aligns across 9 bases. CDR1 SNHLY and CDR2 FYNNEI come from the germline V gene. This CDR3 has 14 amino acids. V shed 7 bases, J shed 2 bases, and the junction held 5 bases outside the gene matches. In nucleotides, the CDR3 is TGTGCCAGCAATTTTGACAGGGGGCAAGAGACCCAGTACTTC. It translates to CASNFDRGQETQYF.

Only one count was recorded for this clone. V usage is TRBV29-1 and J usage is TRBJ2-7; 9 positions match TRBD2. This CDR3 is built from 14 residues. J lost 0 bases, V lost 4 bases, and 4 bases had no gene match. CDR1 and CDR2 (germline): SQVTM, ANQGSEA. This chain's CDR3 is CSVAGTSLSYEQYF. CDR3 DNA: TGCAGCGTTGCCGGGACTAGCCTCTCCTACGAGCAGTACTTC.

The V and J genes are TRBV27 and TRBJ1-6; D is unresolved. The CDR3 has 14 residues. V lost 4 bases, J lost 7 bases, and 11 bases lay in between. Germline CDR1 MNHEY, CDR2 SMNVEV (reference sequence). The CDR3 region has the DNA TGTGCCAGCAGTTCTGGGAGACTCAATTCACCCCTCCACTTT. The encoded protein is CASSSGRLNSPLHF.

This clone showed up just a few times. V usage is TRBV27 and J usage is TRBJ2-6, with TRBD1 as a possible D gene (6 bases). V gave up 8 bases and J gave up 12 bases, with 20 bases separating them. Germline CDR1 reads MNHEY; CDR2 reads SMNVEV (reference sequence). The CDR3 is made up of 14 amino acids. CDR3 sequence reads: CASRSDGQPFVLTF. Written as DNA, the CDR3 is TGTGCCAGCCGTTCGGATGGACAGCCCTTCGTCCTGACTTTC.

The chain joins TRBV15 to TRBJ2-5, with TRBD1 matching 8 bases. The CDR3 totals 17 residues. Germline V gives CDR1 LNHNV, CDR2 YYDKDF (reference sequence). V lost 7 bases and J lost 1; bases outside the gene matches: 14. The CDR3, as DNA: TGTGCCACCATCCCGGGCGGGACAGGACGATTCCAAGAGACCCAGTACTTC. Amino acids: CATIPGGTGRFQETQYF.